Following are 11 T cell receptor beta chains from one sample sequenced in a study of blood T cells in healthy people across ages. A second roughly 6 to 11 cycle PCR used barcoded and J-beta primers. MiXCR, run by TCRdb on the 5' RACE reads, gives a single entry per CDR3 protein. The table includes 600,000 to 800,000 distinct CDR3 sequences, around 21% detected once. Input material: blood. The receptors shown here come from a man aged 70-80 years in good health.

J is TRBJ1-6 and V is TRBV12-3 or TRBV12-4, with D possibly matching TRBD1 (5 bases). There are 13 residues in the CDR3. V shed 4 bases and J shed 9 bases, with 10 bases lying between them. The CDR3 sequence is CASSSTEFSPLHF. The CDR3 DNA follows: TGTGCCAGCAGTTCGACAGAGTTTTCACCCCTCCACTTT.

Concerning this clonotype: A junction boundary mismatches the germline segment, possibly from a read error. This chain links TRBV7-9 with TRBJ1-1, with TRBD1 as a possible D gene (5 bases). The germline gives CDR1 SEHNR, CDR2 FQNEAQ (reference sequence). The length of the CDR3 is 13 residues. CDR3 sequence (DNA): TGTGCCAGCAGCCCCCCAGGGAACGCTGAAGCTTTCTTT. The encoded protein is CASSPPGNAEAFF.

The chain combines TRBV20-1 with TRBJ1-1; the D is unclear. Trimming cost V 1 base and J 0 bases, with 9 bases left between them. The CDR3 is 14 residues long. Germline CDR1 DFQATT, CDR2 SNEGSKA (reference sequence). The CDR3 nucleotides are TGCAGTGCTAGAGCTCCCGGGATGAACACTGAAGCTTTCTTT. It is translated as CSARAPGMNTEAFF.

This clonotype was seen a handful of times. This sequence joins TRBV6-5 and TRBJ1-3; 8 bases map to TRBD1. V shed 0 bases, J shed 2 bases, and the junction held 0 bases outside the gene matches. Germline V gene sequence: CDR1 MNHEY, CDR2 SVGAGI. This CDR3 is 15 amino acids long. The CDR3 nucleotides read TGTGCCAGCAGTTACTCGACAGGGGCTGGAAACACCATATATTTT. This encodes CASSYSTGAGNTIYF.

V and J are TRBV7-2 and TRBJ1-4; 7 positions agree with TRBD1. This CDR3 region has 15 residues. Germline V gives CDR1 SGHTA, CDR2 FQGNSA. The ends lost 0 bases at V and 7 bases at J; junction bases unmatched: 5. The CDR3 bases are TGTGCCAGCAGCTTAGCCGGGACAGAGTTTGAAAAACTGTTTTTT. Its translation is CASSLAGTEFEKLFF.

The chain combines TRBV20-1 with TRBJ2-5; D gene unclear. V was cut by 5 bases and J by 10 bases, with 26 bases left in between. CDR1 DFQATT and CDR2 SNEGSKA come from the germline V gene (reference sequence). The CDR3 has 15 amino acids. The CDR3 coding sequence is TGCAGTGCTGCCGCTGCGAACAGCTTATTTGGGGACCAGTACTTC. Its protein product is CSAAAANSLFGDQYF.

This clonotype was seen a few times. The J gene is TRBJ1-2, the V gene TRBV28; TRBD1 might be the D (6 bases). From germline, CDR1 is MDHEN and CDR2 SYDVKM. The germline V and J ends were trimmed by 7 bases and 3 bases, with 9 bases remaining between them. The CDR3 contains 12 residues. In nucleotides, the CDR3 is TGTGCCAGCACCGGGACACACTATGGCTACACCTTC. It specifies CASTGTHYGYTF.

The chain uses TRBV2 and TRBJ1-2, with a tentative D call TRBD1 (5 bases). V was clipped by 3 bases and J by 4 bases, with 6 bases between them. Germline CDR1 SNHLY, CDR2 FYNNEI. The length of the CDR3 is 12 residues. CDR3 protein: CASSDTGYGYTF. The CDR3 nucleotides are TGTGCCAGCAGTGATACAGGCTATGGCTACACCTTC. The whole variable domain, remainder taken from reference TRBV2 and TRBJ1-2, is EPEVTQTPSHQVTQMGQEVILRCVPISNHLYFYWYRQILGQKVEFLVSFYNNEISEKSEIFDDQFSVERPDGSNFTLKIRSTKLEDSAMYFCASSDTGYGYTFGSGTRLTVV.

This chain uses TRBV19 with TRBJ2-3, with 8 bases aligning to TRBD1. The ends lost 3 bases at V and 3 bases at J; junction bases unmatched: 5. In germline, CDR1 is LNHDA, CDR2 SQIVND (reference sequence). The CDR3 has 15 residues. CDR3 DNA sequence: TGTGCCAGTAGTATTAGGACAGGGCTAACAGATACGCAGTATTTT. Its protein is CASSIRTGLTDTQYF.

The chain joins TRBV28 to TRBJ2-3; the match to TRBD2 covers 8 bases. Germline assignment: CDR1 MDHEN and CDR2 SYDVKM. V dropped 8 bases and J dropped 4; count of bases not matched to a gene: 11. The CDR3 runs 15 residues. This CDR3 is CASDESGSRPDTQYF. CDR3 bases: TGTGCCAGCGACGAAAGCGGGAGTCGCCCAGATACGCAGTATTTT.

This clonotype was counted a few times. The V and J genes are TRBV29-1 and TRBJ2-2, with 12 bases aligning to TRBD1. Looked up from germline, CDR1 is SQVTM and CDR2 is ANQGSEA. This CDR3 contains 17 residues. J was trimmed by 4 bases and V by 0 bases; bases with no gene match: 6. The CDR3 sequence: CSVEDGTGGVTTGELFF. In nucleotides, the CDR3 is TGCAGCGTTGAAGACGGGACAGGGGGCGTAACCACCGGGGAGCTGTTTTTT.